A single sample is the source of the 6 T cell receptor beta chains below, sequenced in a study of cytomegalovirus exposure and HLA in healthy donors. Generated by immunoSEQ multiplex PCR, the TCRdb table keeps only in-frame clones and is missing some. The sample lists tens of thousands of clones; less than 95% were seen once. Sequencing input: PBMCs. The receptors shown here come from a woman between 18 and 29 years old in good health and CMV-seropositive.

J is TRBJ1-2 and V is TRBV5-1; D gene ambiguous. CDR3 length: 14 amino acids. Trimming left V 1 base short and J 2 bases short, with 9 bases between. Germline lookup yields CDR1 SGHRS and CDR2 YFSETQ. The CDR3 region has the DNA TGCGCCAGCAGCTTGATTGAGGGAAACTATGGCTACACCTTC. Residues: CASSLIEGNYGYTF. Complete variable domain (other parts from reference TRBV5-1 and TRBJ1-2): KAGVTQTPRYLIKTRGQQVTLSCSPISGHRSVSWYQQTPGQGLQFLFEYFSETQRNKGNFPGRFSGRQFSNSRSEMNVSTLELGDSALYLCASSLIEGNYGYTFGSGTRLTVV.

The CDR3 protein is CASTIGWTGIETQYF. CDR3 sequence (DNA): TGTGCCAGCACAATAGGTTGGACAGGGATTGAGACCCAGTACTTC. This chain connects TRBV7-2 to TRBJ2-5; 8 bases fit TRBD1. Germline V gene lookup returns CDR1 SGHTA and CDR2 FQGNSA. J lost 5 bases, V lost 7 bases, and 12 bases had no gene match. CDR3 length: 15 residues.

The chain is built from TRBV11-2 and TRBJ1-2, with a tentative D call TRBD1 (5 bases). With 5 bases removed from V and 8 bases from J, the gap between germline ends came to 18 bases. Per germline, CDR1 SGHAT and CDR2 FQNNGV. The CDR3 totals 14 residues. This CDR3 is CASSPRRGLGGYTF. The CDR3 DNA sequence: TGTGCCAGCAGCCCCCGAAGGGGATTAGGCGGCTACACCTTC.

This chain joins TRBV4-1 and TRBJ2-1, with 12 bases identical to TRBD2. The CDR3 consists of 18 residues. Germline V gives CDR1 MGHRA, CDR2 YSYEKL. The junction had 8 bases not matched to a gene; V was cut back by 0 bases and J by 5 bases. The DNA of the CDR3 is TGCGCCAGCAGCCAAGATGGTACTAGCGGGAGGCCCAACAATGAGCAGTTCTTC. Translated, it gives CASSQDGTSGRPNNEQFF.

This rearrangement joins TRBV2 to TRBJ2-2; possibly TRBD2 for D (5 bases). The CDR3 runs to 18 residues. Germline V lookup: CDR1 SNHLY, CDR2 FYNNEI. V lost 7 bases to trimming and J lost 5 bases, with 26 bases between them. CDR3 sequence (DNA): TGTGCCAGCAACCTAGCAGTCAGGTCATCGAGCGGAACCGGGGAGCTGTTTTTT. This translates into CASNLAVRSSSGTGELFF.

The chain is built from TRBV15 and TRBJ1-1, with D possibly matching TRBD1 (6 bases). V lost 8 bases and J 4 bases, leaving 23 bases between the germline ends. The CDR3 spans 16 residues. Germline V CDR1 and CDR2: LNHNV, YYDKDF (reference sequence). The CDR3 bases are TGTGCCACCCTCCCGGTGGGGGGGCGAATTGGCACTGAAGCTTTCTTT. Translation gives CATLPVGGRIGTEAFF.